Listed below are T cell receptor beta chains from one sample, sequenced in a study of blood T cell repertoires in COVID-19. Produced via immunoSEQ multiplex PCR; TCRdb's table is partial and in-frame only. There are roughly 350,000 clones in the sample; 70% to 90% occur only once, and under 4.5% lies in the top ten. The specimen was peripheral blood. The receptor set was obtained from a woman in her fifties or sixties with active or convalescent COVID-19. The CDR3 runs from the conserved cysteine through the conserved F or W. Fields, in order: V gene, J gene, clone size, D gene, CDR3 DNA, CDR3 protein. D genes are given only for firm matches. Not every row has a clone size; where given, it reads once, few, many or a size class.

v_gene: TRBV9; j_gene: TRBJ1-4; abundance: -; d_gene: TRBD1; CDR3nt: TGTGCCAGCAGCGAACAGGGGGGGAACGAAAAACTGTTTTTT; CDR3aa: CASSEQGGNEKLFF
v_gene: TRBV7-3; j_gene: TRBJ1-2; abundance: -; d_gene: TRBD1; CDR3nt: TGTGCCAGCAGCTACGGACAGGGTTTTGGCTACACCTTC; CDR3aa: CASSYGQGFGYTF
v_gene: TRBV11-3; j_gene: TRBJ1-2; abundance: -; d_gene: TRBD1; CDR3nt: TGTGCCAGCAGCCGTCGACAGGGGGATGGCTACACCTTC; CDR3aa: CASSRRQGDGYTF
v_gene: TRBV11-2; j_gene: TRBJ2-7; abundance: once; d_gene: -; CDR3nt: TGTGCCAGCAGGGGCTTCCTAGCCGAGCAGTACTTC; CDR3aa: CASRGFLAEQYF
v_gene: TRBV30; j_gene: TRBJ1-4; abundance: -; d_gene: -; CDR3nt: TGTGCCTGGAGTCCCGACAGTTACCTATTTTTT; CDR3aa: CAWSPDSYLFF
v_gene: TRBV7-9; j_gene: TRBJ2-2; abundance: -; d_gene: TRBD2; CDR3nt: TGTGCCAGCAGCTTGACTAGCCCGAACACCGGGGAGCTGTTTTTT; CDR3aa: CASSLTSPNTGELFF
v_gene: TRBV12-5; j_gene: TRBJ2-7; abundance: -; d_gene: -; CDR3nt: TGTGCTAGTGGTTTGTCTCGGACTGGCTCCTACGAGCAGTACTTC; CDR3aa: CASGLSRTGSYEQYF
v_gene: TRBV18; j_gene: TRBJ1-3; abundance: few; d_gene: TRBD1; CDR3nt: TGTGCCAGCTCACCCCTCGGACAGGGAGTGCGCGGAAACACCATATATTTT; CDR3aa: CASSPLGQGVRGNTIYF
v_gene: TRBV7-6; j_gene: TRBJ2-2; abundance: -; d_gene: -; CDR3nt: TGTGCCAGCAGCTCCAGGGTGTCGAACACCGGGGAGCTGTTTTTT; CDR3aa: CASSSRVSNTGELFF
v_gene: TRBV19; j_gene: TRBJ1-2; abundance: -; d_gene: TRBD1; CDR3nt: TGTGCCAGTCGGGCTTTTGCCGGGACAGGATATGGCTACACCTTC; CDR3aa: CASRAFAGTGYGYTF
v_gene: TRBV28; j_gene: TRBJ2-7; abundance: -; d_gene: TRBD2; CDR3nt: TGTGCCAGCAGTGTCCTAGCGGGAGCTAACTACGAGCAGTACTTC; CDR3aa: CASSVLAGANYEQYF
v_gene: TRBV7-8; j_gene: TRBJ1-5; abundance: once; d_gene: -; CDR3nt: TGTGCCAGCAGCCACCACAGGGATAGCAATCAGCCCCAGCATTTT; CDR3aa: CASSHHRDSNQPQHF
v_gene: TRBV30; j_gene: TRBJ1-4; abundance: -; d_gene: TRBD1; CDR3nt: TGTGCCTGGAGTGTAACAGGGGCTCTCAAGAAACTGTTTTTT; CDR3aa: CAWSVTGALKKLFF
v_gene: TRBV7-9; j_gene: TRBJ2-3; abundance: -; d_gene: TRBD2; CDR3nt: TGTGCCAGCAGCTCCTGGACTAGCCGCACAGATACGCAGTATTTT; CDR3aa: CASSSWTSRTDTQYF
v_gene: TRBV7-2; j_gene: TRBJ2-3; abundance: once; d_gene: -; CDR3nt: TGTGCCAGCAGCTTAGACGGGGGGCAGGTAGATACGCAGTATTTT; CDR3aa: CASSLDGGQVDTQYF
v_gene: TRBV18; j_gene: TRBJ2-3; abundance: -; d_gene: TRBD1; CDR3nt: TGTGCCAGCTCACGCCGGGACAGGGGAACCACAGATACGCAGTATTTT; CDR3aa: CASSRRDRGTTDTQYF
v_gene: TRBV30; j_gene: TRBJ1-6; abundance: -; d_gene: -; CDR3nt: TGTGCCTGGAGTCCACTGACAGGTTATAATTCACCCCTCCACTTT; CDR3aa: CAWSPLTGYNSPLHF
v_gene: TRBV29-1; j_gene: TRBJ1-2; abundance: -; d_gene: -; CDR3nt: TGCAGCGTTGAACAGTCACCCTATGGCTACACCTTC; CDR3aa: CSVEQSPYGYTF
v_gene: TRBV15; j_gene: TRBJ2-3; abundance: once; d_gene: TRBD2; CDR3nt: TGTGCCACCAGCGACCGACTAGCGGGAGGCACAGATACGCAGTATTTT; CDR3aa: CATSDRLAGGTDTQYF
v_gene: TRBV13; j_gene: TRBJ1-1; abundance: -; d_gene: TRBD1; CDR3nt: TGTGCCAGCAGCAACCTGGACAGGGTGACTGAGGCTTTCTTT; CDR3aa: CASSNLDRVTEAFF
v_gene: TRBV10-3; j_gene: TRBJ2-2; abundance: -; d_gene: -; CDR3nt: TGTGCCACTTTGAGGACAGCCCCGAACACCGGGGAGCTGTTTTTT; CDR3aa: CATLRTAPNTGELFF
v_gene: TRBV6-2/TRBV6-3; j_gene: TRBJ1-5; abundance: -; d_gene: -; CDR3nt: TGTGCCAGCAGTTACCTGTGGGGGGGCGATCAGCCCCAGCATTTT; CDR3aa: CASSYLWGGDQPQHF
v_gene: TRBV10-3; j_gene: TRBJ2-1; abundance: -; d_gene: TRBD2; CDR3nt: TGTGCCATCAGTGTAGCGGGGCACAATGAGCAGTTCTTC; CDR3aa: CAISVAGHNEQFF
v_gene: TRBV10-3; j_gene: TRBJ2-5; abundance: -; d_gene: TRBD2; CDR3nt: TGTGCCATCAATGATGGCAGCGGGGTGGGGGAGACCCAGTACTTC; CDR3aa: CAINDGSGVGETQYF
v_gene: TRBV6-2/TRBV6-3; j_gene: TRBJ1-6; abundance: -; d_gene: -; CDR3nt: TGTGCCAGCAGTCTAGACGTTACCCTAAATTCACCCCTCCACTTT; CDR3aa: CASSLDVTLNSPLHF
v_gene: TRBV9; j_gene: TRBJ1-1; abundance: -; d_gene: -; CDR3nt: TGTGCCAGCAGCGGGCCGAGGCCGACTGAAGCTTTCTTT; CDR3aa: CASSGPRPTEAFF
v_gene: TRBV27; j_gene: TRBJ2-2; abundance: -; d_gene: -; CDR3nt: TGTGCCAGCAGTTTAGAAGGGGCTTTCGGCGGGGAGCTGTTTTTT; CDR3aa: CASSLEGAFGGELFF
v_gene: TRBV5-4; j_gene: TRBJ1-6; abundance: -; d_gene: TRBD1; CDR3nt: TGTGCCAGCAGCTTGGAGACAGGGGTCCTTAATAATTCACCCCTCCACTTT; CDR3aa: CASSLETGVLNNSPLHF
v_gene: TRBV29-1; j_gene: TRBJ1-2; abundance: -; d_gene: -; CDR3nt: TGCAGCGTTGAAGCAGACAGCGTCTATGGCTACACCTTC; CDR3aa: CSVEADSVYGYTF
v_gene: TRBV7-8; j_gene: TRBJ2-5; abundance: -; d_gene: -; CDR3nt: TGTGCCAGCAGCTTTTTTTCAGGGGAAGAGACCCAGTACTTC; CDR3aa: CASSFFSGEETQYF
v_gene: TRBV6-5; j_gene: TRBJ1-4; abundance: -; d_gene: -; CDR3nt: TGTGCCAGCAGTTCGGGTGAAAAACTGTTTTTT; CDR3aa: CASSSGEKLFF
v_gene: TRBV2; j_gene: TRBJ2-3; abundance: -; d_gene: TRBD1; CDR3nt: TGTGCCAGCAGCCCGACAGGGGTTACAGATACGCAGTATTTT; CDR3aa: CASSPTGVTDTQYF
v_gene: TRBV6-2/TRBV6-3; j_gene: TRBJ1-1; abundance: -; d_gene: -; CDR3nt: TGTGCCAGCAGTTACCGGTCAGGGATCACTGAAGCTTTCTTT; CDR3aa: CASSYRSGITEAFF
v_gene: TRBV14; j_gene: TRBJ1-1; abundance: -; d_gene: TRBD1; CDR3nt: TGTGCCAGCAGCCAAACAGGGGGCAAATATAATGAAGCTTTCTTT; CDR3aa: CASSQTGGKYNEAFF
v_gene: TRBV4-1; j_gene: TRBJ1-2; abundance: -; d_gene: TRBD1; CDR3nt: TGCGCCAGCAGCCAAGAACCGACAGGGTATGACTATGGCTACACCTTC; CDR3aa: CASSQEPTGYDYGYTF
v_gene: TRBV19; j_gene: TRBJ1-1; abundance: -; d_gene: -; CDR3nt: TGTGCCAGTAGTATAGTCGGCGGGGGATCGACTGAAGCTTTCTTT; CDR3aa: CASSIVGGGSTEAFF
v_gene: TRBV14; j_gene: TRBJ2-1; abundance: few; d_gene: TRBD1; CDR3nt: TGTGCCAGCAGCCAAAGACAGGGGAAGGGTAATTTCCTGGGGGAGCAGTTCTTC; CDR3aa: CASSQRQGKGNFLGEQFF
v_gene: TRBV12-3/TRBV12-4; j_gene: TRBJ2-7; abundance: -; d_gene: -; CDR3nt: TGTGCCAGCAGTTTACGGGGGGCGAATGAGCAGTACTTC; CDR3aa: CASSLRGANEQYF
v_gene: TRBV6-2/TRBV6-3; j_gene: TRBJ1-5; abundance: -; d_gene: TRBD1; CDR3nt: TGTGCCAGCAGTCTAGAGGGACAGTGGACAGCCCAGCATTTT; CDR3aa: CASSLEGQWTAQHF
v_gene: TRBV7-2; j_gene: TRBJ1-5; abundance: -; d_gene: -; CDR3nt: TGTGCCAGCAGCCCTAACAGGGTCAATCAGCCCCAGCATTTT; CDR3aa: CASSPNRVNQPQHF
v_gene: TRBV6-5; j_gene: TRBJ1-4; abundance: -; d_gene: -; CDR3nt: TGTGCCAGCAGAGGAGGGCAGGTTGGGGTTGGAAAACTGTTTTTT; CDR3aa: CASRGGQVGVGKLFF
v_gene: TRBV5-1; j_gene: TRBJ1-6; abundance: -; d_gene: TRBD1; CDR3nt: TGCGCCAGCAGCTCGGGACAGGGGAATTCACCCCTCCACTTT; CDR3aa: CASSSGQGNSPLHF
v_gene: TRBV5-1; j_gene: TRBJ2-7; abundance: -; d_gene: TRBD2; CDR3nt: TGCGCCAGCAGATTCCGGACTAGCGAGAACTCCTACGAGCAGTACTTC; CDR3aa: CASRFRTSENSYEQYF
v_gene: TRBV5-4; j_gene: TRBJ2-1; abundance: -; d_gene: TRBD2; CDR3nt: TGTGCCAGCAGCTTGCTCGGGAGGCATAATGAGCAGTTCTTC; CDR3aa: CASSLLGRHNEQFF
v_gene: TRBV7-8; j_gene: TRBJ2-1; abundance: -; d_gene: TRBD2; CDR3nt: TGTGCCAGCAGCTTCTTAATGGGTAGCGGGGGGCAAAAGCAGTTCTTC; CDR3aa: CASSFLMGSGGQKQFF
v_gene: TRBV18; j_gene: TRBJ2-7; abundance: -; d_gene: TRBD1; CDR3nt: TGTGCCAGCTCACCCGACAGGGGAAAGGCCTACGAGCAGTACTTC; CDR3aa: CASSPDRGKAYEQYF
v_gene: TRBV7-9; j_gene: TRBJ1-6; abundance: -; d_gene: -; CDR3nt: TGTGCCAGCACCCCAGGAGGGAGCTCCTATAATTCACCCCTCCACTTT; CDR3aa: CASTPGGSSYNSPLHF